This section outlines one T cell receptor (beta chain) sequence together with its context. Its antigen remains unidentified. This sample stems from a study of T cell responses to AZD1222 COVID-19 vaccine. Study-wide findings and caveats: Donors were mostly white British, more females; clonal diversity possibly underestimated. Regions 160-218 and 743-854 dominated among vaccine-associated CD4 TCRs spanning spike. Just 5 to 7 people given AZD1222 tested seropositive at baseline. Unmutated variant regions are reportedly the target of nearly half of TCRs that are spike-specific.

Germline V gives CDR1 SGHVS, CDR2 FNYEAQ. V lost 0 bases, J lost 6 bases, and 9 bases stayed unmatched. The CDR3 is 16 amino acids. The data were produced by immunoSEQ multiplex PCR, yet TCRdb's version contains in-frame clones alone and is incomplete. This table holds over 110,000 clones, about 92% found once. The V call is TRBV7-6, the J call TRBJ2-7; 9 bases line up with TRBD1. The sequence was obtained from an adult in good health. The sequencing here drew on peripheral blood, taken on day 0 of AZD1222 vaccination. The CDR3 spells CASSLAGTGIISEQYF. CDR3 bases: TGTGCCAGCAGCTTAGCAGGGACAGGGATCATTAGCGAGCAGTACTTC.